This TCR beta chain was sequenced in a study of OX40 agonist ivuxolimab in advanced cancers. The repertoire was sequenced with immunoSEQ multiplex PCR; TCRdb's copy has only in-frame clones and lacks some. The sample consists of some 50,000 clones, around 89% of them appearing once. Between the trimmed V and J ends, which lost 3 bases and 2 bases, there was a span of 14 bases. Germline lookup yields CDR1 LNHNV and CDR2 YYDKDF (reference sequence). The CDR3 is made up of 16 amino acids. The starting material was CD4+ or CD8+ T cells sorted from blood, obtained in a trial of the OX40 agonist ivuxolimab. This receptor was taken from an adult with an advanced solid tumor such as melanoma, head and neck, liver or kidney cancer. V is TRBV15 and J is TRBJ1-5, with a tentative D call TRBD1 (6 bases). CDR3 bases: TGTGCCACCAGCAGGGTTGTGGGGGCGGGCAATCAGCCCCAGCATTTT. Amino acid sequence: CATSRVVGAGNQPQHF.